The next 17 T cell receptor beta chains were all read from a single sample in a study of blood T cell repertoires in COVID-19. Repertoires were generated with immunoSEQ multiplex PCR, while TCRdb's copy carries only in-frame clones and drops some. The data show some 240,000 clones, 84% seen once. Sequenced: peripheral blood. These receptors were obtained from a woman in her forties who had recovered from COVID-19.

The V gene is TRBV27, the J gene TRBJ1-6; D remains unclear. The V end lost 4 bases, the J end lost 7 bases, and 14 bases lay between the germline ends. Germline V lookup: CDR1 MNHEY, CDR2 SMNVEV (reference sequence). CDR3 length: 15 amino acids. CDR3 bases: TGTGCCAGCAGTTCCCAACCGGCACTAAATTCACCCCTCCACTTT. It encodes CASSSQPALNSPLHF.

This chain connects TRBV19 to TRBJ2-6, with 8 positions matching TRBD1. This CDR3 region has 14 residues. With V trimmed by 8 bases and J by 6 bases, 6 bases remained unmatched. Looked up from germline, CDR1 is LNHDA and CDR2 is SQIVND (reference sequence). CDR3 amino acids: CASGQGPEANVLTF. Here the CDR3 DNA reads TGTGCCAGTGGACAGGGTCCGGAGGCCAACGTCCTGACTTTC.

The chain uses TRBV6-6 and TRBJ2-3; D is possibly TRBD2 (7 bases). This CDR3 comprises 15 residues. Trimming cost V 1 base and J 7 bases, with 15 bases left between them. The germline CDR1 and CDR2 sequences are MNHNY and SVGAGI (reference sequence). The CDR3 DNA sequence: TGTGCCAGCAGTTACTTATCGGGGGGCCTCAATACGCAGTATTTT. This codes for CASSYLSGGLNTQYF.

This clone was picked up a small number of times. The chain links TRBV10-3 to TRBJ1-5; the D is unclear. Germline-derived CDR1 and CDR2 are ENHRY and SYGVKD. The CDR3 is made up of 14 amino acids. Between the trimmed V and J ends, which lost 0 bases and 7 bases, there was a span of 10 bases. The CDR3 nucleotides are TGTGCCATCAGTGAGTCTCCGGGTGGCCAGCCCCAGCATTTT. This encodes CAISESPGGQPQHF.

The V gene is TRBV7-9, the J gene TRBJ2-2; no clear D gene. CDR1 and CDR2 from the germline V gene are SEHNR and FQNEAQ (reference sequence). The CDR3 sequence is 15 residues long. V dropped 1 base and J dropped 2 bases, with 8 bases sitting between them. The CDR3 sequence is CASSLGQFNTGELFF. CDR3 bases: TGTGCCAGCAGCTTAGGGCAGTTTAACACCGGGGAGCTGTTTTTT.

The chain recombines TRBV7-9 with TRBJ1-4, with 8 bases aligning to TRBD1. V lost 2 bases to trimming and J lost 5 bases; unmatched junction nucleotides: 4. The V gene's germline CDR1 is SEHNR and CDR2 FQNEAQ (reference sequence). The CDR3 runs 15 residues. The DNA for the CDR3 is TGTGCCAGCAGCTTAACCCAGGGGGCAAATGAAAAACTGTTTTTT. Amino acids: CASSLTQGANEKLFF.

This clone was seen a single time. The chain is built from TRBV7-2 and TRBJ1-5; 9 positions match TRBD1. The CDR3 contains 14 residues. V lost 5 bases to trimming and J lost 7 bases; unmatched junction nucleotides: 6. The germline V gene has CDR1 SGHTA and CDR2 FQGNSA. CDR3 DNA sequence: TGTGCCAGCAGCCCCATGACAGGGGGGCAGCCCCAGCATTTT. Translated: CASSPMTGGQPQHF.

CDR3 sequence: CASSPRPRGLYF. Written as DNA, the CDR3 is TGTGCCAGCAGTCCCCGACCCAGGGGTCTGTATTTT. The chain combines TRBV28 with TRBJ2-3, with D possibly matching TRBD1 (6 bases). Germline V lookup: CDR1 MDHEN, CDR2 SYDVKM. The CDR3 contains 12 residues. V gave up 5 bases and J gave up 14 bases, with 17 bases separating them.

This sequence joins TRBV14 and TRBJ1-2; perhaps TRBD1 as D (6 bases). Trimming shortened V by 0 bases and J by 5 bases, and 16 bases separated the two germline ends. In germline, CDR1 is SGHDN, CDR2 FVKESK. CDR3 size: 16 residues. The CDR3 DNA reads as TGTGCCAGCAGCCAAGATGGGGGGGGCAGCCGTTATGGCTACACCTTC. As protein: CASSQDGGGSRYGYTF.

The rearrangement uses TRBV5-1 and TRBJ2-5, with 11 bases matching TRBD2. The length of the CDR3 is 16 residues. Germline assignment: CDR1 SGHRS and CDR2 YFSETQ. Unmatched junction bases numbered 1, after V lost 0 bases and J lost 0 bases. CDR3 loop: CASSLGLAGYQETQYF. The CDR3 nucleotides read TGCGCCAGCAGCTTGGGACTAGCGGGATACCAAGAGACCCAGTACTTC.

The V gene is TRBV6-6, the J gene TRBJ2-1; TRBD2 agrees at 11 bases. Germline V gene lookup returns CDR1 MNHNY and CDR2 SVGAGI (reference sequence). V trimming: 6 bases; J trimming: 10 bases; junction bases outside the gene matches: 14. The CDR3 contains 16 residues. The CDR3, as DNA: TGTGCCAGCAGCTCTCCTCAGACTAGCGGGGTCTGGGAGCAGTTCTTC. Translating gives CASSSPQTSGVWEQFF.

The genes are TRBV15 and TRBJ1-1; D is ambiguous. Germline lookup yields CDR1 LNHNV and CDR2 YYDKDF (reference sequence). V lost 0 bases and J lost 1, with 15 bases in between. This CDR3 region has 17 residues. The CDR3 bases are TGTGCCACCAGCAGAGAATTTTGGAGCATTCAGAACACTGAAGCTTTCTTT. Translation: CATSREFWSIQNTEAFF.

This chain connects TRBV5-5 to TRBJ2-7; TRBD1 is a possible D gene (5 bases). V lost 1 base and J 0 bases, leaving 14 bases between the germline ends. This CDR3 region has 16 residues. The V gene's germline CDR1 is SGHKS and CDR2 YYEKEE (reference sequence). CDR3 coding DNA: TGTGCCAGCAGCTTGAACTCCTGGGGCCGCTCCTACGAGCAGTACTTC. This encodes CASSLNSWGRSYEQYF.

The chain joins TRBV7-2 to TRBJ1-4; no clear D gene. Germline V gene data show CDR1 as SGHTA and CDR2 as FQGNSA. The V end lost 5 bases, the J end lost 7 bases, and 14 bases lay between the germline ends. The CDR3 spans 14 residues. CDR3 in amino acids: CASSLDWGGEKLFF. The DNA for the CDR3 is TGTGCCAGCAGCCTCGACTGGGGAGGTGAAAAACTGTTTTTT.

The chain carries TRBV5-5 and TRBJ1-6; 11 positions agree with TRBD1. The CDR3 consists of 15 residues. With V trimmed by 0 bases and J by 10 bases, 3 bases remained unmatched. In germline, CDR1 is SGHKS, CDR2 YYEKEE (reference sequence). DNA for the CDR3: TGTGCCAGCAGCTTGGGGACAGGGGGCCTATCACCCCTCCACTTT. Translated: CASSLGTGGLSPLHF.

The chain is built from TRBV3-1 (or the pseudogene TRBV3-2) and TRBJ2-3; the D gene is possibly TRBD1 (5 bases). V was trimmed by 3 bases and J by 3 bases, leaving 13 bases between them. CDR3 length equals 15 residues. CDR1 LGHDT and CDR2 YNNKEL come from the germline V gene (reference sequence). The CDR3 bases are TGTGCCAGCAGCCAGGGGTGGCAGGGAACAGATACGCAGTATTTT. Translating it yields CASSQGWQGTDTQYF.

The chain combines TRBV2 with TRBJ2-3; unclear D gene. The CDR3 is made up of 14 amino acids. The germline gives CDR1 SNHLY, CDR2 FYNNEI. Trimming shortened V by 3 bases and J by 1 base, and 8 bases separated the two germline ends. CDR3 DNA sequence: TGTGCCAGCAGTGACATAGATGGCACAGATACGCAGTATTTT. This encodes CASSDIDGTDTQYF. The full variable domain, with the rest looked up from reference TRBV2 and TRBJ2-3, is EPEVTQTPSHQVTQMGQEVILRCVPISNHLYFYWYRQILGQKVEFLVSFYNNEISEKSEIFDDQFSVERPDGSNFTLKIRSTKLEDSAMYFCASSDIDGTDTQYFGPGTRLTVL.